Below, 12 T cell receptor beta chains from the same sample are listed, as sequenced in a study of shared clonotypes between healthy human individuals. Data came from immunoSEQ multiplex PCR; TCRdb stores just in-frame clones and leaves some out. In the table there are 780,000 or so clones, 55% to 75% of which are singletons. The specimen was memory CD4+ T cells sorted from blood. Subset reported: CD45RA-negative fraction. The origin of the receptors is a woman in her 30s in good health.

This clone has only one observation. The chain has TRBV7-2 and TRBJ2-2, with 10 bases matching TRBD2. The CDR3 loop spans 16 amino acids. V gave up 2 bases and J gave up 8 bases; unmatched junction bases: 8. Germline loops: CDR1 SGHTA, CDR2 FQGNSA. CDR3 nucleotides: TGTGCCAGCAGCTTACAAGCGGGAGGGCCCCGGGGGGAGCTGTTTTTT. This sequence encodes CASSLQAGGPRGELFF. Supplemented by reference TRBV7-2 and TRBJ2-2, the full variable domain reads GAGVSQSPSNKVTEKGKDVELRCDPISGHTALYWYRQSLGQGLEFLIYFQGNSAPDKSGLPSDRFSAERTGGSVSTLTIQRTQQEDSAVYLCASSLQAGGPRGELFFGEGSRLTVL.

The sample holds one count of this clone. V is TRBV19 and J is TRBJ1-4; D is unresolved. The germline V gene encodes CDR1 LNHDA and CDR2 SQIVND (reference sequence). There are 18 residues in the CDR3. V lost 7 bases to trimming and J lost 0 bases, with 21 bases between them. The CDR3 DNA reads TGTGCCAGTAAAGAGACCCCGGGAATATTTGCAACTAATGAAAAACTGTTTTTT. Amino acids: CASKETPGIFATNEKLFF.

This clone appeared once. V and J are TRBV7-9 and TRBJ1-2; no clear D gene. The CDR3 spans 16 residues. Germline V lookup: CDR1 SEHNR, CDR2 FQNEAQ (reference sequence). CDR3 in amino acids: CAIWAANRVSNYGYTF. Here the CDR3 DNA reads TGTGCTATATGGGCAGCAAATCGTGTTAGTAACTATGGCTACACCTTC. Looking up the rest from reference TRBV7-9 and TRBJ1-2 gives the full variable domain: DTGVSQNPRHKITKRGQNVTFRCDPISEHNRLYWYRQTLGQGPEFLTYFQNEAQLEKSRLLSDRFSAERPKGSFSTLEIQRTEQGDSAMYLCAIWAANRVSNYGYTFGSGTRLTVV.

This sequence joins TRBV6-6 and TRBJ1-2; no definite D call. V dropped 5 bases and J dropped 4 bases, with 17 bases sitting between them. The CDR3 spans 15 residues. CDR1 and CDR2 (germline): MNHNY, SVGAGI (reference sequence). The chain's CDR3 is CASSRSAAEAYGYTF. The CDR3 DNA is TGTGCCAGCAGTAGGTCGGCGGCCGAAGCCTATGGCTACACCTTC.

In its sample, this clone was seen a few times. The gene calls are TRBV18 and TRBJ2-2, with TRBD2 as a possible D gene (6 bases). V was pared by 3 bases and J by 4 bases, with 15 bases between. Germline CDR1 reads KGHSH; CDR2 reads LQKENI. The CDR3 length is 16 residues. CDR3 DNA: TGTGCCAGCTCACCTTCGGGAGTCGGGCTCACCGGGGAGCTGTTTTTT. Translation: CASSPSGVGLTGELFF.

The chain links TRBV7-9 to TRBJ2-3; 13 bases align to TRBD2. The CDR3 contains 16 residues. V shed 5 bases and J 6 bases; nucleotides not matched to a gene: 8. Germline CDR1 is SEHNR and CDR2 is FQNEAQ (reference sequence). The CDR3 is CASSLRTSGRVDTQYF. As DNA, the CDR3 is TGTGCCAGCAGCCTTAGGACTAGCGGGAGAGTCGATACGCAGTATTTT. Full variable domain (rest looked up from reference TRBV7-9 and TRBJ2-3): DTGVSQNPRHKITKRGQNVTFRCDPISEHNRLYWYRQTLGQGPEFLTYFQNEAQLEKSRLLSDRFSAERPKGSFSTLEIQRTEQGDSAMYLCASSLRTSGRVDTQYFGPGTRLTVL.

Only one count was recorded for this clone. The chain recombines TRBV7-9 with TRBJ2-3; unclear D gene. Germline loops: CDR1 SEHNR, CDR2 FQNEAQ (reference sequence). V was shortened by 6 bases and J by 0 bases, with 10 bases between the two germline ends. This CDR3 has 14 residues. The CDR3 here is CASRMVGSTDTQYF. The CDR3 region has the DNA TGTGCCAGCAGGATGGTGGGAAGCACAGATACGCAGTATTTT.

The V and J genes are TRBV25-1 and TRBJ1-1; TRBD1 matches at 7 bases. The CDR3 runs 12 residues. The J segment lost 8 bases and the V segment lost 3 bases, leaving 3 bases of the junction unmatched. Germline values: CDR1 MGHDK, CDR2 SYGVNS. CDR3 sequence reads: CASSEEDREAFF. CDR3 in DNA: TGTGCCAGCAGTGAGGAGGACAGGGAAGCTTTCTTT.

The chain is built from TRBV11-1 and TRBJ1-6; unclear D gene. V lost 5 bases to trimming and J lost 6 bases, with 8 bases between them. CDR1 SGHAT and CDR2 FQDESV come from the germline V gene (reference sequence). The CDR3 consists of 13 residues. The CDR3 DNA reads TGTGCCAGCAGCCCTGGTGGTAATTCACCCCTCCACTTT. Its protein is CASSPGGNSPLHF.

The chain has TRBV4-1 and TRBJ2-5; D remains unclear. Germline V lookup: CDR1 MGHRA, CDR2 YSYEKL. CDR3 length: 15 amino acids. V gave up 4 bases and J gave up 2 bases, with 14 bases separating them. This CDR3 reads CASSPGRINQETQYF. The CDR3 nucleotides are TGCGCCAGCAGCCCTGGACGGATCAATCAAGAGACCCAGTACTTC.

The chain couples TRBV11-2 to TRBJ2-3; possibly TRBD1 or TRBD2 for D (5 bases each). The V and J ends lost 5 bases and 8 bases respectively, with 17 bases between them. The CDR3 spans 14 residues. CDR1 SGHAT and CDR2 FQNNGV come from the germline V gene. CDR3 region: CASSTGPFTGTQYF. In nucleotides, the CDR3 is TGTGCCAGCAGCACGGGACCGTTTACGGGTACGCAGTATTTT.

The rearrangement joins TRBV18 to TRBJ2-2; D remains unclear. The CDR3 is made up of 15 amino acids. Germline V gives CDR1 KGHSH, CDR2 LQKENI. Trimming removed 6 bases at V and 1 base at J, with 12 bases between. CDR3 coding DNA: TGTGCCAGCTCCTCTGGCAGCCAGAACACCGGGGAGCTGTTTTTT. Encoded protein: CASSSGSQNTGELFF.